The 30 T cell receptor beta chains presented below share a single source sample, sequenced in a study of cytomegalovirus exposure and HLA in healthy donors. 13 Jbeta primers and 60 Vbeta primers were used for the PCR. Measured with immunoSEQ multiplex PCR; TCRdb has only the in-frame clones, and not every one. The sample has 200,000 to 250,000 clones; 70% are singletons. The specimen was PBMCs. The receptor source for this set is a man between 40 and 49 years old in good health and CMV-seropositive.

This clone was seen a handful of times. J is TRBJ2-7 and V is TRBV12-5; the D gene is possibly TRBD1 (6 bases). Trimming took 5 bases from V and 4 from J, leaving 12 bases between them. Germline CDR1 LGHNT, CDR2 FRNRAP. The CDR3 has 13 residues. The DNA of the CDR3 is TGTGCTAGTGGTGTAGGGACAACTTACGAGCAGTACTTC. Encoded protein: CASGVGTTYEQYF.

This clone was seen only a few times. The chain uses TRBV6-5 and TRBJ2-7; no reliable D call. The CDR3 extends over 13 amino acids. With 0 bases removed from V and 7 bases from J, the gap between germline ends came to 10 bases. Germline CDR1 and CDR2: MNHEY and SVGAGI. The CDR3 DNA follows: TGTGCCAGCAGTTACTCCCACGTCAGAGAGCAGTACTTC. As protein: CASSYSHVREQYF.

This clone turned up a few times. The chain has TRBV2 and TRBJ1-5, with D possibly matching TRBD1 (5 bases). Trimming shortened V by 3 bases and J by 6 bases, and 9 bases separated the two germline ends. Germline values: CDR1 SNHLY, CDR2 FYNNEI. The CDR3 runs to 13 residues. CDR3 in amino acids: CASSEGGAQPQHF. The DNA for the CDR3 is TGTGCCAGCAGTGAGGGAGGGGCTCAGCCCCAGCATTTT.

CDR3 amino acids: CASSIGRGTFYGYTF. CDR3 DNA: TGTGCCAGCAGCATCGGCAGGGGAACCTTCTATGGCTACACCTTC. The chain combines TRBV5-6 with TRBJ1-2; D is perhaps TRBD1 (6 bases). Germline CDR1 and CDR2: SGHDT and YYEEEE. There are 15 residues in the CDR3. V was shortened by 4 bases and J by 4 bases, with 17 bases between the two germline ends.

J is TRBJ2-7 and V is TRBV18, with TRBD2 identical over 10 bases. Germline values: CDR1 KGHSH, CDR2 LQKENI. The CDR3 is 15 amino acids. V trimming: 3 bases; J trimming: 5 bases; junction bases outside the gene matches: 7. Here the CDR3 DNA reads TGTGCCAGCTCACCTAGCGGGGGGCATTTGGACGAGCAGTACTTC. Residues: CASSPSGGHLDEQYF.

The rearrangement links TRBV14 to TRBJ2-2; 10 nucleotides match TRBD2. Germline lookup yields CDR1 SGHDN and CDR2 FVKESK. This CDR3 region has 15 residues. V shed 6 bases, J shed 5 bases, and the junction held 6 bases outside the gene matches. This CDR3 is CASSLRTSGTGELFF. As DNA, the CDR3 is TGTGCCAGCAGTCTCAGGACTAGCGGAACCGGGGAGCTGTTTTTT.

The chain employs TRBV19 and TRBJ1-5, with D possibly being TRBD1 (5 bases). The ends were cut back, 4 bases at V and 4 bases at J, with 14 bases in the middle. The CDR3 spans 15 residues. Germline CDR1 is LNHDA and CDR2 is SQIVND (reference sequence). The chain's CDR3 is CASSRGEGTNQPQHF. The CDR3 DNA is TGTGCCAGTAGTAGGGGGGAAGGAACGAATCAGCCCCAGCATTTT. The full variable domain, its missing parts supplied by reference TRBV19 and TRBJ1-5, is DGGITQSPKYLFRKEGQNVTLSCEQNLNHDAMYWYRQDPGQGLRLIYYSQIVNDFQKGDIAEGYSVSREKKESFPLTVTSAQKNPTAFYLCASSRGEGTNQPQHFGDGTRLSIL.

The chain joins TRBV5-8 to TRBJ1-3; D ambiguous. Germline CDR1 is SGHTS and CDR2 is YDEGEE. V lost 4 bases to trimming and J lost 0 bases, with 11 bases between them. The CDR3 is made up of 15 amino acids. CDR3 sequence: CASSVTVSSGNTIYF. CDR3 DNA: TGTGCCAGCAGCGTTACAGTGAGCTCTGGAAACACCATATATTTT.

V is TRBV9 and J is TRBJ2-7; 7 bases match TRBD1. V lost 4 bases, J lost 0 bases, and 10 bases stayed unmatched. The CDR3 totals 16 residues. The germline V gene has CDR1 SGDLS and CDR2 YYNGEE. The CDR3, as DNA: TGTGCCAGCAGCCGTAGATCAGGACAGGCCTCCTACGAGCAGTACTTC. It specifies CASSRRSGQASYEQYF.

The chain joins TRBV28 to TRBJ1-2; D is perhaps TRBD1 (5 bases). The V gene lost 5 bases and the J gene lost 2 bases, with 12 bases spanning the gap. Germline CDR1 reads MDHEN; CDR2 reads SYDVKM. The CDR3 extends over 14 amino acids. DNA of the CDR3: TGTGCCAGCAGTACCGGTGGGGGGAACTATGGCTACACCTTC. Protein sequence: CASSTGGGNYGYTF.

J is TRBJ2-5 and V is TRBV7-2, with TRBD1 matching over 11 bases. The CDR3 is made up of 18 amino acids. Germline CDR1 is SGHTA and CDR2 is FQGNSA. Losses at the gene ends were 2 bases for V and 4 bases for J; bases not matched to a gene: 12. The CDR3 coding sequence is TGTGCCAGCAGCTTATTAAGTAAGGGACAGGGGGTTCGAGAGACCCAGTACTTC. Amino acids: CASSLLSKGQGVRETQYF.

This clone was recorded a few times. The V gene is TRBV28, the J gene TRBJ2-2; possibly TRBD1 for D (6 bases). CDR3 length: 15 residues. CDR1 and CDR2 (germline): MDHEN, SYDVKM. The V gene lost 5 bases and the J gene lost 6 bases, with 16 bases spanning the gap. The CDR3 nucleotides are TGTGCCAGCAGTGTTAGGCAGGGGTTGGCCGGGGAGCTGTTTTTT. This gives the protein CASSVRQGLAGELFF.

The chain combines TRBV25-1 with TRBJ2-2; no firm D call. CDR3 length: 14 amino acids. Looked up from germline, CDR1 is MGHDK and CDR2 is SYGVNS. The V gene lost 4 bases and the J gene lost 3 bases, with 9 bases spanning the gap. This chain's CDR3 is CASSGPTHTGELFF. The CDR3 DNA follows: TGTGCCAGCAGTGGCCCTACCCACACCGGGGAGCTGTTTTTT.

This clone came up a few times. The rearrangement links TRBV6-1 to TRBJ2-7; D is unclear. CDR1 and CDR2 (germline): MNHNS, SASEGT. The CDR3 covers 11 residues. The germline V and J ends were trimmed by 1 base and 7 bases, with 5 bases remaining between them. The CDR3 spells CASSEVREQYF. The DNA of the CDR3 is TGTGCCAGCAGTGAAGTCCGGGAGCAGTACTTC.

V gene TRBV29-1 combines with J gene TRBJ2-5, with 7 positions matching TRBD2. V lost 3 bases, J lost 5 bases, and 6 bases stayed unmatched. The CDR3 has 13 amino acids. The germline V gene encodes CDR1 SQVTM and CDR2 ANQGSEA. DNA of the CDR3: TGCAGCGTTGAGGGGGACGGGGGGGAGACCCAGTACTTC. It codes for CSVEGDGGETQYF.

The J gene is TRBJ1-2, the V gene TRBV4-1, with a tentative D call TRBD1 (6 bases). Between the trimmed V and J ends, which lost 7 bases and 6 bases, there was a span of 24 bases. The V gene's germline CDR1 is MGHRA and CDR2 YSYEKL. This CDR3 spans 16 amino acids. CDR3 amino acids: CASNSRGGRVSDGYTF. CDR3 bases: TGCGCCAGCAACTCTAGGGGGGGCAGGGTTTCCGATGGCTACACCTTC.

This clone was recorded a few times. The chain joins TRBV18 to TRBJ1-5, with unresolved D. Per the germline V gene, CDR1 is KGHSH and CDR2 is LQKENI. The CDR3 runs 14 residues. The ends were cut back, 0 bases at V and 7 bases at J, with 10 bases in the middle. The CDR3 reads CASSPPELAQPQHF. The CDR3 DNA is TGTGCCAGCTCACCACCCGAGCTTGCGCAGCCCCAGCATTTT.

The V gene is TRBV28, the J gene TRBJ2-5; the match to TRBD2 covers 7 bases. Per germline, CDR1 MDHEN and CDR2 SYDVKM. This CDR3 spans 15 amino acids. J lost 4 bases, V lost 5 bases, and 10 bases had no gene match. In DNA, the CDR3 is TGTGCCAGCAGTCCCGGGGGGAGGGCGGTAGAGACCCAGTACTTC. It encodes CASSPGGRAVETQYF.

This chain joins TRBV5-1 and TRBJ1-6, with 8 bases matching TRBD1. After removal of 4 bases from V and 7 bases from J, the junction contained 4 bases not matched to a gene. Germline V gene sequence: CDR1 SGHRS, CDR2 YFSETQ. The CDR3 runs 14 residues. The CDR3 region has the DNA TGCGCCAGCAGCCAGAACAGGGGGAATTCACCCCTCCACTTT. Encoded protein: CASSQNRGNSPLHF.

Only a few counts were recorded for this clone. The CDR3 coding sequence is TGCGCCAGCAGCCAAGCTTCAACAGGGAACTATGGCTACACCTTC. Its translation is CASSQASTGNYGYTF. This chain joins TRBV4-1 and TRBJ1-2; D might be TRBD1 (6 bases). In germline, CDR1 is MGHRA, CDR2 YSYEKL. This CDR3 comprises 15 residues. V lost 1 base to trimming and J lost 2 bases, with 11 bases between them.

For the CDR3, the DNA is TGTGCCAGCAGCCCCGACCGACTAGAGGAGACCCAGTACTTC. This encodes CASSPDRLEETQYF. The chain combines TRBV5-4 with TRBJ2-5, with a possible D match to TRBD2 (6 bases). Germline CDR1 is SGHNT and CDR2 is YYREEE (reference sequence). CDR3 length equals 14 residues. Trimming took off 4 bases at V and 5 bases at J, with 15 bases between the two ends.

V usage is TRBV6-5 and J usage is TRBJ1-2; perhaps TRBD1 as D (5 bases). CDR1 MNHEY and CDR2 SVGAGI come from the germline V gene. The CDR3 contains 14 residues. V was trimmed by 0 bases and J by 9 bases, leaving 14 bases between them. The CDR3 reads CASSYSSGSRRYTF. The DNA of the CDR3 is TGTGCCAGCAGTTACTCGTCAGGGTCCAGGCGCTACACCTTC.

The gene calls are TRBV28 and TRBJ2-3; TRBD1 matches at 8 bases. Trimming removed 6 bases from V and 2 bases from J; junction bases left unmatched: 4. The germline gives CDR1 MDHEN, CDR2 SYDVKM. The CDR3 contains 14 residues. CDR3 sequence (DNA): TGTGCCAGCAGCCGGACAGGGAACACAGATACGCAGTATTTT. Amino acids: CASSRTGNTDTQYF.

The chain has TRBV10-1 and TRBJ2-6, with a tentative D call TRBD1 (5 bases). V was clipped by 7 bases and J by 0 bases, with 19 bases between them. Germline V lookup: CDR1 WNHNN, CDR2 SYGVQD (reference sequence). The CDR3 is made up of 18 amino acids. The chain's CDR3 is CASIGFWGASSGANVLTF. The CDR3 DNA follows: TGCGCCAGCATCGGCTTTTGGGGCGCAAGCTCTGGGGCCAACGTCCTGACTTTC.

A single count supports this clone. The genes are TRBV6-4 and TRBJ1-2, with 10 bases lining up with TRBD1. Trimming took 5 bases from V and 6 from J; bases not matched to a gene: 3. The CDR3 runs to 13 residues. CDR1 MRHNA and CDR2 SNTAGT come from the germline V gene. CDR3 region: CASSQDRGDGYTF. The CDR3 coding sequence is TGTGCCAGCAGTCAGGACAGGGGGGATGGCTACACCTTC.

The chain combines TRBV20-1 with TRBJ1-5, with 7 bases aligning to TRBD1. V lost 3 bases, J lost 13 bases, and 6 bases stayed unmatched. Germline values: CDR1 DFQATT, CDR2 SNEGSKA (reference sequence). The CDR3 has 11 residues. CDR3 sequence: CSARLQGRQHF. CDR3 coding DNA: TGCAGTGCTAGGTTACAGGGGAGGCAGCATTTT.

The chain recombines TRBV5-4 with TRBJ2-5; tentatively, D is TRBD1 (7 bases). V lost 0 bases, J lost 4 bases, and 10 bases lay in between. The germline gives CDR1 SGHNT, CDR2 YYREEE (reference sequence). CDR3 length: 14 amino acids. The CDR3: CASSLAGGPETQYF. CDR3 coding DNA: TGTGCCAGCAGCTTGGCAGGGGGGCCAGAGACCCAGTACTTC.

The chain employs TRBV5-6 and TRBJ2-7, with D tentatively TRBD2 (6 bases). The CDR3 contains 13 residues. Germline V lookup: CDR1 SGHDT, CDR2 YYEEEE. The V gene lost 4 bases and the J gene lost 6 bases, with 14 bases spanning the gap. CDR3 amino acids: CASSTNLGGEQYF. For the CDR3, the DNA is TGTGCCAGCAGCACAAACTTGGGGGGCGAGCAGTACTTC. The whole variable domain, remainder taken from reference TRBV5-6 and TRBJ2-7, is DAGVTQSPTHLIKTRGQQVTLRCSPKSGHDTVSWYQQALGQGPQFIFQYYEEEERQRGNFPDRFSGHQFPNYSSELNVNALLLGDSALYLCASSTNLGGEQYFGPGTRLTVT.

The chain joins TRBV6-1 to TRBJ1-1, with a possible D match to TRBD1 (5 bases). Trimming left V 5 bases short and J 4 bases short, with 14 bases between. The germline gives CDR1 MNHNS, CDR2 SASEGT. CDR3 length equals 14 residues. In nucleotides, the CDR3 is TGTGCCAGCAGTATAGAACCGGGGGGCACTGAAGCTTTCTTT. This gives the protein CASSIEPGGTEAFF.

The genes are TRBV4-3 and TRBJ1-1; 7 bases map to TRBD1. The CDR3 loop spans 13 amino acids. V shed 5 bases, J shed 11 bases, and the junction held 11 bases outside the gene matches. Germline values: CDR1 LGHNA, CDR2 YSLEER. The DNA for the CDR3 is TGCGCCAGCAGCGCCGGACAGGCGGGTAGGGCTTTCTTT. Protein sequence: CASSAGQAGRAFF.